These 18 T cell receptor beta chains share one sample of origin, sequenced in a study of T cell changes during pregnancy in multiple sclerosis. Using immunoSEQ multiplex PCR, the repertoire was profiled, and TCRdb retains in-frame clones only, with some absent. The table shows around 44,000 clones, with 90% to 95% occurring only once. Sequencing used CD8+ T cells from peripheral blood mononuclear cells, obtained in the third trimester of pregnancy. These receptors all come from a female donor with multiple sclerosis, enrolled in a pregnancy study.

This rearrangement joins TRBV4-1 to TRBJ2-7; maybe TRBD2 (6 bases). This CDR3 comprises 15 residues. V shed 1 base and J shed 2 bases, with 12 bases lying between them. Germline V lookup: CDR1 MGHRA, CDR2 YSYEKL. CDR3 DNA sequence: TGCGCCAGCAGCCAAGGCCGCGGGACCCCCTACGAGCAGTACTTC. Translation: CASSQGRGTPYEQYF.

The chain employs TRBV18 and TRBJ2-7; TRBD2 might be the D (5 bases). The ends were cut back, 4 bases at V and 1 base at J, with 14 bases in the middle. Germline V gene lookup returns CDR1 KGHSH and CDR2 LQKENI. CDR3 size: 15 residues. The CDR3 sequence: CASSQSEGMSYEQYF. CDR3 DNA sequence: TGTGCCAGCTCACAGTCAGAGGGAATGTCCTACGAGCAGTACTTC. The full variable domain, with the rest looked up from reference TRBV18 and TRBJ2-7, is NAGVMQNPRHLVRRRGQEARLRCSPMKGHSHVYWYRQLPEEGLKFMVYLQKENIIDESGMPKERFSAEFPKEGPSILRIQQVVRGDSAAYFCASSQSEGMSYEQYFGPGTRLTVT.

The gene calls are TRBV27 and TRBJ1-2; TRBD1 aligns across 7 bases. From germline, CDR1 is MNHEY and CDR2 SMNVEV (reference sequence). V trimming: 6 bases; J trimming: 3 bases; junction bases outside the gene matches: 10. The CDR3 has 15 amino acids. The CDR3 reads CASSQTGSFYYGYTF. The CDR3 region has the DNA TGTGCCAGCAGCCAGACAGGGTCTTTTTACTATGGCTACACCTTC.

The chain links TRBV6-5 to TRBJ2-7; D may be TRBD2 (6 bases). This CDR3 is 13 amino acids long. The germline V gene encodes CDR1 MNHEY and CDR2 SVGAGI. The V and J ends lost 2 bases and 2 bases respectively, with 7 bases between them. The CDR3 is CASSYGGTYEQYF. The CDR3 DNA follows: TGTGCCAGCAGTTACGGGGGGACCTACGAGCAGTACTTC.

The J gene is TRBJ2-1, the V gene TRBV11-3; 7 bases are shared with TRBD1. CDR3 length equals 17 residues. The V gene's germline CDR1 is SGHNT and CDR2 YENEEA. J gave up 3 bases and V 1 base, and 9 bases lay outside the gene matches. CDR3 in DNA: TGTGCCAGCAGCTTAGGGGGTTGGGGGACAGACTACAATGAGCAGTTCTTC. Its translation is CASSLGGWGTDYNEQFF.

The V and J genes are TRBV27 and TRBJ2-7; TRBD1 is a possible D gene (5 bases). CDR3 length equals 13 residues. Per the germline V gene, CDR1 is MNHEY and CDR2 is SMNVEV (reference sequence). The V end lost 6 bases, the J end lost 0 bases, and 9 bases lay between the germline ends. CDR3: CASRKTVSYEQYF. The CDR3 bases are TGTGCCAGCAGAAAGACAGTCTCCTACGAGCAGTACTTC.

This rearrangement joins TRBV19 to TRBJ1-2; D remains ambiguous. CDR1 is LNHDA, CDR2 SQIVND, per germline (reference sequence). Trimming left V 1 base short and J 8 bases short, with 8 bases between. The CDR3 is made up of 12 amino acids. The DNA of the CDR3 is TGTGCCAGTAGTATAGCCAGAGGAGGCTACACCTTC. Protein sequence: CASSIARGGYTF.

J is TRBJ2-2 and V is TRBV27, with D perhaps matching TRBD2 (5 bases). Germline CDR1 and CDR2: MNHEY and SMNVEV (reference sequence). Trimming shortened V by 5 bases and J by 6 bases, and 10 bases separated the two germline ends. This CDR3 has 13 amino acids. CDR3 coding DNA: TGTGCCAGCAGTCGGACTGGGCCCGGGGAGCTGTTTTTT. This gives the protein CASSRTGPGELFF.

This clone was counted a single time. The chain employs TRBV7-8 and TRBJ2-7; 10 bases align to TRBD2. CDR3 length equals 17 residues. Germline loops: CDR1 SGHVS, CDR2 FQNEAQ. With 0 bases clipped from V and 2 bases from J, the junction kept 7 bases outside the gene matches. The CDR3 DNA is TGTGCCAGCAGCTTAGCGGTAGCGGGAGGCTCGACCTACGAGCAGTACTTC. Its translation: CASSLAVAGGSTYEQYF.

V and J are TRBV9 and TRBJ2-1, with 10 bases lining up with TRBD1. This CDR3 has 17 amino acids. Germline CDR1 SGDLS, CDR2 YYNGEE. V was pared by 3 bases and J by 1 base, with 7 bases of the junction left unmatched. The CDR3 nucleotides are TGTGCCAGCAGCGAGAGGACAGGGGGAAGTTCCTACAATGAGCAGTTCTTC. Translated, it gives CASSERTGGSSYNEQFF.

The chain carries TRBV9 and TRBJ2-7; 7 bases fit TRBD2. Trimming cost V 4 bases and J 10 bases; bases outside gene matches: 14. This CDR3 has 14 amino acids. Germline values: CDR1 SGDLS, CDR2 YYNGEE. In DNA form, the CDR3 reads TGTGCCAGCAGCACCGGGACTAACGAGGTCCACCAGTACTTC. It specifies CASSTGTNEVHQYF.

This clone appeared a single time. The rearrangement uses TRBV7-2 and TRBJ1-4; D unresolved. The CDR3 contains 13 residues. Trimming took 6 bases from V and 8 from J, leaving 13 bases between them. From germline, CDR1 is SGHTA and CDR2 FQGNSA. The CDR3 nucleotides are TGTGCCAGCAGTCCGGAAGGAGAGGAAAAACTGTTTTTT. It translates to CASSPEGEEKLFF.

The chain recombines TRBV20-1 with TRBJ2-3; perhaps TRBD2 as D (6 bases). The germline V gene encodes CDR1 DFQATT and CDR2 SNEGSKA (reference sequence). CDR3 length equals 11 residues. V gave up 6 bases and J gave up 4 bases, with 8 bases separating them. The CDR3 loop is CSATSADTQYF. DNA for the CDR3: TGCAGTGCGACTAGTGCAGATACGCAGTATTTT.

The V call is TRBV14, the J call TRBJ2-7, with D perhaps TRBD1 (6 bases). This CDR3 is 15 amino acids long. Germline values: CDR1 SGHDN, CDR2 FVKESK. Deletions cut 2 bases from V and 2 bases from J, with 13 bases between. CDR3 in amino acids: CASSQRGKYAYEQYF. The CDR3 region has the DNA TGTGCCAGCAGCCAAAGGGGGAAATACGCCTACGAGCAGTACTTC.

The chain couples TRBV28 to TRBJ2-7, with D tentatively TRBD1 (6 bases). V lost 7 bases and J 0 bases, leaving 16 bases between the germline ends. Germline CDR1 is MDHEN and CDR2 is SYDVKM. The CDR3 loop spans 15 amino acids. Here the CDR3 reads CASKKDSSFSYEQYF. The CDR3, as DNA: TGTGCCAGCAAGAAGGACAGCTCCTTCTCCTACGAGCAGTACTTC.

The genes are TRBV7-6 and TRBJ2-7, with 12 bases lining up with TRBD2. After removal of 4 bases from V and 7 bases from J, the junction contained 8 bases not matched to a gene. This CDR3 comprises 15 residues. CDR1 SGHVS and CDR2 FNYEAQ come from the germline V gene. CDR3 DNA sequence: TGTGCCAGCAGCTCAAGGGGACTAGCGGGCGGTGAGCAGTACTTC. Translated: CASSSRGLAGGEQYF.

The rearrangement uses TRBV4-2 and TRBJ2-1; a possible D gene is TRBD1 (6 bases). Per the germline V gene, CDR1 is LGHNA and CDR2 is YNFKEQ. This CDR3 is built from 15 residues. V was clipped by 0 bases and J by 3 bases, with 9 bases between them. DNA for the CDR3: TGTGCCAGCAGCCAAGATCGAGGGGGCTACAATGAGCAGTTCTTC. Its protein is CASSQDRGGYNEQFF.

The J gene is TRBJ2-7, the V gene TRBV28, with a weak D call TRBD2 (6 bases). Germline CDR1 is MDHEN and CDR2 is SYDVKM. The CDR3 spans 12 residues. V lost 3 bases and J 13 bases, leaving 16 bases between the germline ends. This chain's CDR3 is CASSLEGLITYF. CDR3 coding DNA: TGTGCCAGCAGTTTGGAGGGTCTGATTACCTACTTC. The variable domain in full, with the rest retrieved from reference TRBV28 and TRBJ2-7, is DVKVTQSSRYLVKRTGEKVFLECVQDMDHENMFWYRQDPGLGLRLIYFSYDVKMKEKGDIPEGYSVSREKKERFSLILESASTNQTSMYLCASSLEGLITYFGPGTRLTVT.